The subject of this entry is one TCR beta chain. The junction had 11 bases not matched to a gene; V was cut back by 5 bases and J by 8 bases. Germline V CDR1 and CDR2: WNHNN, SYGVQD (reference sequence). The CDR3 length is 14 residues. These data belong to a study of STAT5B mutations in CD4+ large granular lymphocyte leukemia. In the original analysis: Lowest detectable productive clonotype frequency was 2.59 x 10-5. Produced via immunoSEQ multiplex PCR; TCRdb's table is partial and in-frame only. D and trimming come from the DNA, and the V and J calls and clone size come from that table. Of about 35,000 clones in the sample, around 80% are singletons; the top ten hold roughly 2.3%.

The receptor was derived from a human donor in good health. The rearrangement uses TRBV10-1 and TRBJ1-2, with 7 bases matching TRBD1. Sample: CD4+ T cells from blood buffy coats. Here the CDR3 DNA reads TGCGCCAGCAGTTCTGACCATTCAGGGGGAGGCTACACCTTC. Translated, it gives CASSSDHSGGGYTF.